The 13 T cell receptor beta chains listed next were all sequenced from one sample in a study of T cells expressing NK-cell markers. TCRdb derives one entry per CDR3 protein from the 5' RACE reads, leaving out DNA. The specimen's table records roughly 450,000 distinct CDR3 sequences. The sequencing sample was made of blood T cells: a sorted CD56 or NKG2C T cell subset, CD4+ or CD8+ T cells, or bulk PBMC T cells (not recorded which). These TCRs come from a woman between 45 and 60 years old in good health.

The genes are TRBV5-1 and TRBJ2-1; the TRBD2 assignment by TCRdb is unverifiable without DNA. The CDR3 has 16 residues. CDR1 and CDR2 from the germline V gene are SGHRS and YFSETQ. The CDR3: CASSQSVVAGVLEQFF.

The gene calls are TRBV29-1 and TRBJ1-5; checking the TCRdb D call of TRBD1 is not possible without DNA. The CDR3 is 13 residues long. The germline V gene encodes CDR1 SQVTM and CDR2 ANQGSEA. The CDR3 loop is CSAGDGTNQPQHF.

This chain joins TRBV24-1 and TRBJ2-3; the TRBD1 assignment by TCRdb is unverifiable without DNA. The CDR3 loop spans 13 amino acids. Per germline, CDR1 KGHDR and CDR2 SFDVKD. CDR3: CATSDPQRDTQYF.

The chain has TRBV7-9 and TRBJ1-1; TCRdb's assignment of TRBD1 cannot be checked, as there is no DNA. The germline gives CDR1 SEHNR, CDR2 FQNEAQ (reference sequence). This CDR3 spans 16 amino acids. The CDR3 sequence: CASSLADLGVGAEAFF.

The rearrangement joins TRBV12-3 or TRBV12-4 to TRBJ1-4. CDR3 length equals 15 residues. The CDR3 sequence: CASSRRGPRYEKLFF.

The CDR3 loop reads CSANKWGTEAFF. The rearrangement uses TRBV20-1 and TRBJ1-1; without DNA, the TCRdb call of TRBD1 cannot be checked. In germline, CDR1 is DFQATT, CDR2 SNEGSKA (reference sequence). The CDR3 length is 12 residues.

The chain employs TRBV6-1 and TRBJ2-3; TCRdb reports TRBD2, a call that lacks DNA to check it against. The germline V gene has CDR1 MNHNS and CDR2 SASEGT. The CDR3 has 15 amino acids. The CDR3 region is CAVATDFPYTDTQYF.

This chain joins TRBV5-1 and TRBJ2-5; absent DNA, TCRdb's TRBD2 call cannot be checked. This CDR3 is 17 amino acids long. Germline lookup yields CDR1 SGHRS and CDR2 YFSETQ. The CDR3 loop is CASSKMEATHSQETQYF.

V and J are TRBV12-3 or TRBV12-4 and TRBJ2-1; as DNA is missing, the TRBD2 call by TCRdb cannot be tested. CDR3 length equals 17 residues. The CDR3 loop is CASSVRGLAGVYNEQFF.

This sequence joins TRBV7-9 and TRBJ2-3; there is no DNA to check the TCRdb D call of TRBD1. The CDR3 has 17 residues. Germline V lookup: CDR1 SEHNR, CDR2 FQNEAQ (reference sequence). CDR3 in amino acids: CASSSPPGRRGGDTQYF.

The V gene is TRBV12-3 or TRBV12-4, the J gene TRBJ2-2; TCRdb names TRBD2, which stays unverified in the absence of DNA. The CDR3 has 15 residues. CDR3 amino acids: CATLAGLGGTGELFF.

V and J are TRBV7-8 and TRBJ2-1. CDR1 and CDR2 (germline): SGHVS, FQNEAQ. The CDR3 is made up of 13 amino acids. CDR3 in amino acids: CASSTNLLGEQFF.

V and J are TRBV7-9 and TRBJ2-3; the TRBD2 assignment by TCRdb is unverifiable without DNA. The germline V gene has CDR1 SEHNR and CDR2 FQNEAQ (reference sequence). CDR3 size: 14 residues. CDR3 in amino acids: CASSLKGSRDTQYF. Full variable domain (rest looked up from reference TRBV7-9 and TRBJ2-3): DTGVSQNPRHKITKRGQNVTFRCDPISEHNRLYWYRQTLGQGPEFLTYFQNEAQLEKSRLLSDRFSAERPKGSFSTLEIQRTEQGDSAMYLCASSLKGSRDTQYFGPGTRLTVL.